The rows below give T cell receptor beta chains drawn from one sample of a study of shared clonotypes between healthy human individuals. Some clones are missing from TCRdb's copy, which holds only in-frame ones; the method was immunoSEQ multiplex PCR. The sample lists under 2.5 million clones, about 90% occurring once. The sequencing input was naive CD4+ T cells from PBMCs. These receptors were obtained from a man between 18 and 35 years old in good health. Some clones in this sample may be carry-over from other donors' samples. Each CDR3 is given with its conserved first and last residue. D genes are given only for firm matches. Not every row has a clone size; where given, it reads once, few, many or a size class.

d_call: -; j_call: TRBJ1-5; clone_size: -; v_call: TRBV30; cdr3_aa: CAWSPRQADLSQPQHF; cdr3_nt: TGTGCCTGGAGCCCCCGACAGGCTGATCTGAGTCAGCCCCAGCATTTT
d_call: -; j_call: TRBJ1-4; clone_size: -; v_call: TRBV7-2; cdr3_aa: CASSRGSEKLFF; cdr3_nt: TGTGCCAGCAGCCGAGGGAGTGAAAAACTGTTTTTT
d_call: -; j_call: TRBJ2-1; clone_size: -; v_call: TRBV11-3; cdr3_aa: CASSGSRNEQFF; cdr3_nt: TGTGCCAGCAGCGGGAGTCGAAATGAGCAGTTCTTC
d_call: TRBD1; j_call: TRBJ1-1; clone_size: -; v_call: TRBV6-1; cdr3_aa: CASSARQGMVTEAFF; cdr3_nt: TGTGCCAGCAGCGCCAGACAGGGGATGGTCACTGAAGCTTTCTTT
d_call: -; j_call: TRBJ2-3; clone_size: -; v_call: TRBV15; cdr3_aa: CATSRGALTSTDTQYF; cdr3_nt: TGTGCCACCAGCAGAGGAGCGCTCACTAGCACAGATACGCAGTATTTT
d_call: -; j_call: TRBJ2-5; clone_size: -; v_call: TRBV29-1; cdr3_aa: CSVDWLLKETQYF; cdr3_nt: TGCAGCGTTGATTGGCTGTTGAAAGAGACCCAGTACTTC
d_call: -; j_call: TRBJ2-1; clone_size: once; v_call: TRBV5-1; cdr3_aa: CASSLERALNEQFF; cdr3_nt: TGCGCCAGCAGCTTGGAAAGGGCGTTGAATGAGCAGTTCTTC
d_call: -; j_call: TRBJ2-1; clone_size: -; v_call: TRBV7-9; cdr3_aa: CASSLPYNEQFF; cdr3_nt: TGTGCCAGCAGCTTGCCCTACAATGAGCAGTTCTTC
d_call: -; j_call: TRBJ1-5; clone_size: -; v_call: TRBV7-8; cdr3_aa: CASSADVNQPQHF; cdr3_nt: TGTGCCAGCAGCGCGGACGTAAATCAGCCCCAGCATTTT
d_call: TRBD2; j_call: TRBJ2-3; clone_size: -; v_call: TRBV9; cdr3_aa: CASSITSGRADTQYF; cdr3_nt: TGTGCCAGCAGTATCACTAGCGGGAGGGCAGATACGCAGTATTTT
d_call: -; j_call: TRBJ2-5; clone_size: -; v_call: TRBV5-1; cdr3_aa: CASSQPEETQYF; cdr3_nt: TGCGCCAGCAGCCAACCCGAAGAGACCCAGTACTTC
d_call: -; j_call: TRBJ2-7; clone_size: -; v_call: TRBV14; cdr3_aa: CASSHGYEQYF; cdr3_nt: TGTGCCAGCAGCCACGGATACGAGCAGTACTTC
d_call: -; j_call: TRBJ2-4; clone_size: -; v_call: TRBV4-2; cdr3_aa: CASSQDTDKNIQYF; cdr3_nt: TGTGCCAGCAGCCAAGACACAGACAAAAACATTCAGTACTTC
d_call: TRBD2; j_call: TRBJ2-1; clone_size: -; v_call: TRBV19; cdr3_aa: CASSTNAGTSGYNEQFF; cdr3_nt: TGTGCCAGTAGTACAAATGCCGGGACTAGCGGATACAATGAGCAGTTCTTC
d_call: -; j_call: TRBJ2-2; clone_size: -; v_call: TRBV20-1; cdr3_aa: CSATGGGELFF; cdr3_nt: TGCAGTGCTACCGGGGGCGGGGAGCTGTTTTTT
d_call: TRBD2; j_call: TRBJ2-1; clone_size: -; v_call: TRBV29-1; cdr3_aa: CSVESAGEWNEQFF; cdr3_nt: TGCAGCGTTGAGTCCGCGGGAGAATGGAATGAGCAGTTCTTC
d_call: -; j_call: TRBJ2-2; clone_size: -; v_call: TRBV7-8; cdr3_aa: CASSFSQAEGELFF; cdr3_nt: TGTGCCAGCAGCTTCTCCCAGGCCGAGGGGGAGCTGTTTTTT
d_call: -; j_call: TRBJ1-1; clone_size: once; v_call: TRBV5-6; cdr3_aa: CASSLGPRVNTEAFF; cdr3_nt: TGTGCCAGCAGCTTGGGACCTCGAGTGAACACTGAAGCTTTCTTT
d_call: -; j_call: TRBJ2-1; clone_size: -; v_call: TRBV6-1; cdr3_aa: CASSETTDYNEQFF; cdr3_nt: TGTGCCAGCAGTGAAACGACCGACTACAATGAGCAGTTCTTC
d_call: -; j_call: TRBJ2-7; clone_size: -; v_call: TRBV18; cdr3_aa: CASSLTPDGNYEQYF; cdr3_nt: TGTGCCAGCTCACTCACGCCCGACGGGAACTACGAGCAGTACTTC
d_call: -; j_call: TRBJ1-5; clone_size: -; v_call: TRBV27; cdr3_aa: CASRPLKGGNQPQHF; cdr3_nt: TGTGCCAGCAGACCCCTAAAGGGAGGTAATCAGCCCCAGCATTTT
d_call: -; j_call: TRBJ2-1; clone_size: -; v_call: TRBV7-2; cdr3_aa: CASRPSSDYNEQFF; cdr3_nt: TGTGCCAGCAGACCCTCGTCCGATTACAATGAGCAGTTCTTC
d_call: -; j_call: TRBJ1-2; clone_size: once; v_call: TRBV18; cdr3_aa: CASSRAGEANYGYTF; cdr3_nt: TGTGCCAGCTCCCGGGCAGGGGAGGCTAACTATGGCTACACCTTC
d_call: -; j_call: TRBJ1-1; clone_size: -; v_call: TRBV5-4; cdr3_aa: CASSFRLGQNTEAFF; cdr3_nt: TGTGCCAGCAGCTTCCGTCTCGGACAGAACACTGAAGCTTTCTTT
d_call: -; j_call: TRBJ1-1; clone_size: -; v_call: TRBV11-3; cdr3_aa: CASSLGGPPTFF; cdr3_nt: TGTGCCAGCAGCTTAGGGGGCCCCCCGACTTTCTTT
d_call: -; j_call: TRBJ2-1; clone_size: -; v_call: TRBV28; cdr3_aa: CASNHREASDNEQFF; cdr3_nt: TGTGCCAGCAACCACAGGGAGGCTAGTGACAATGAGCAGTTCTTC
d_call: TRBD1; j_call: TRBJ2-7; clone_size: once; v_call: TRBV29-1; cdr3_aa: CSVEGDSSYEQYF; cdr3_nt: TGCAGCGTCGAGGGGGACAGCTCCTACGAGCAGTACTTC
d_call: -; j_call: TRBJ2-2; clone_size: -; v_call: TRBV7-2; cdr3_aa: CASSHPVGGANTGELFF; cdr3_nt: TGTGCCAGCAGCCATCCGGTCGGCGGCGCGAACACCGGGGAGCTGTTTTTT
d_call: TRBD1; j_call: TRBJ2-5; clone_size: few; v_call: TRBV19; cdr3_aa: CASSPWDRFTNQETQYF; cdr3_nt: TGTGCCAGTAGTCCATGGGACAGGTTCACTAACCAAGAGACCCAGTACTTC
d_call: -; j_call: TRBJ2-2; clone_size: -; v_call: TRBV7-2; cdr3_aa: CASSVRGVDTGELFF; cdr3_nt: TGTGCCAGCAGCGTGAGGGGGGTGGACACCGGGGAGCTGTTTTTT
d_call: -; j_call: TRBJ2-7; clone_size: -; v_call: TRBV5-1; cdr3_aa: CASSLDSATGEQYF; cdr3_nt: TGCGCCAGCAGCCTCGACAGTGCCACGGGGGAGCAGTACTTC
d_call: TRBD2; j_call: TRBJ2-1; clone_size: -; v_call: TRBV27; cdr3_aa: CASSSLAVSSYNEQFF; cdr3_nt: TGTGCCAGCAGTTCGCTAGCGGTCAGCTCCTACAATGAGCAGTTCTTC
d_call: -; j_call: TRBJ2-3; clone_size: -; v_call: TRBV7-6; cdr3_aa: CASSPRTVEDTQYF; cdr3_nt: TGTGCCAGCAGCCCACGGACAGTTGAAGATACGCAGTATTTT
d_call: -; j_call: TRBJ2-2; clone_size: -; v_call: TRBV5-1; cdr3_aa: CASSLDGGTGELFF; cdr3_nt: TGCGCCAGCAGCTTGGATGGGGGGACCGGGGAGCTGTTTTTT
d_call: -; j_call: TRBJ1-2; clone_size: -; v_call: TRBV19; cdr3_aa: CASSRGRQAAIYGYTF; cdr3_nt: TGTGCCAGTAGTAGGGGGAGACAGGCCGCTATCTATGGCTACACCTTC
d_call: -; j_call: TRBJ1-1; clone_size: -; v_call: TRBV10-3; cdr3_aa: CAITTGGRGTEAFF; cdr3_nt: TGTGCCATCACCACCGGGGGACGTGGCACTGAAGCTTTCTTT
d_call: TRBD1; j_call: TRBJ1-4; clone_size: -; v_call: TRBV30; cdr3_aa: CAWSQTGTGREKLFF; cdr3_nt: TGTGCCTGGAGCCAAACCGGGACAGGGCGGGAAAAACTGTTTTTT
d_call: -; j_call: TRBJ2-1; clone_size: -; v_call: TRBV25-1; cdr3_aa: CASSDFGSIFEQFF; cdr3_nt: TGTGCCAGCAGTGATTTCGGGAGTATATTTGAGCAGTTCTTC
d_call: -; j_call: TRBJ1-5; clone_size: -; v_call: TRBV5-1; cdr3_aa: CASSPTGLYQPQHF; cdr3_nt: TGCGCCAGCAGCCCCACAGGGTTATATCAGCCCCAGCATTTT
d_call: -; j_call: TRBJ1-1; clone_size: -; v_call: TRBV29-1; cdr3_aa: CSVVGVMNTEAFF; cdr3_nt: TGCAGCGTAGTAGGGGTTATGAACACTGAAGCTTTCTTT
d_call: -; j_call: TRBJ1-2; clone_size: -; v_call: TRBV28; cdr3_aa: CASKRSGLSLNYGYTF; cdr3_nt: TGTGCCAGCAAGCGTTCAGGGCTCTCCCTTAACTATGGCTACACCTTC
d_call: -; j_call: TRBJ2-1; clone_size: -; v_call: TRBV5-1; cdr3_aa: CASSSGALYNEQFF; cdr3_nt: TGCGCCAGCAGCTCCGGGGCCCTCTACAATGAGCAGTTCTTC
d_call: -; j_call: TRBJ2-5; clone_size: -; v_call: TRBV18; cdr3_aa: CASSPLISEETQYF; cdr3_nt: TGTGCCAGCTCACCCCTGATTAGCGAGGAGACCCAGTACTTC
d_call: TRBD1; j_call: TRBJ2-3; clone_size: -; v_call: TRBV7-3; cdr3_aa: CASSFEGADTQYF; cdr3_nt: TGTGCCAGCAGCTTTGAGGGGGCGGATACGCAGTATTTT
d_call: TRBD1; j_call: TRBJ1-1; clone_size: -; v_call: TRBV27; cdr3_aa: CASNIRQGGETEAFF; cdr3_nt: TGTGCCAGCAATATCCGACAGGGGGGTGAAACTGAAGCTTTCTTT
d_call: -; j_call: TRBJ2-2; clone_size: -; v_call: TRBV5-1; cdr3_aa: CASSLAGTEGGELFF; cdr3_nt: TGCGCCAGCAGCTTGGCGGGCACCGAGGGCGGGGAGCTGTTTTTT
d_call: -; j_call: TRBJ1-1; clone_size: -; v_call: TRBV19; cdr3_aa: CASSIGRGGTEAFF; cdr3_nt: TGTGCCAGTAGTATAGGACGAGGAGGCACTGAAGCTTTCTTT
d_call: -; j_call: TRBJ2-5; clone_size: -; v_call: TRBV6-1; cdr3_aa: CASGQYQETQYF; cdr3_nt: TGTGCCAGCGGTCAGTACCAAGAGACCCAGTACTTC
d_call: TRBD1; j_call: TRBJ1-2; clone_size: few; v_call: TRBV29-1; cdr3_aa: CSVGRQGYGYTF; cdr3_nt: TGCAGCGTGGGCCGACAGGGCTATGGCTACACCTTC